These 7 T cell receptor beta chains were all obtained from the same sample, sequenced in a study of graft-versus-host responses after intestinal transplantation. These receptors have no identified antigens. The repertoire was sequenced with immunoSEQ multiplex PCR; TCRdb's copy has only in-frame clones and lacks some. The sample yields roughly 89,000 clones, around 90% seen once. The starting material was unstimulated CD4+ T cells sorted from spleen or lymph node cells, obtained before intestinal transplant. The receptors here all came from a human donor who received an intestinal transplant.

This sequence joins TRBV6-5 and TRBJ1-2; the D is unclear. The length of the CDR3 is 15 residues. The V end lost 2 bases, the J end lost 5 bases, and 15 bases lay between the germline ends. Germline V gene data show CDR1 as MNHEY and CDR2 as SVGAGI. The CDR3 loop is CASSYQGRGFYGYTF. The DNA of the CDR3 is TGTGCCAGCAGTTACCAAGGGAGAGGGTTTTATGGCTACACCTTC.

The V call is TRBV25-1, the J call TRBJ1-1; D may be TRBD1 (6 bases). Trimming took 1 base from V and 5 from J, leaving 8 bases between them. Germline lookup yields CDR1 MGHDK and CDR2 SYGVNS. This CDR3 is built from 13 residues. The CDR3 DNA reads TGTGCCAGCAGTGAATCAGGGGATACTGAAGCTTTCTTT. It encodes CASSESGDTEAFF.

This chain connects TRBV18 to TRBJ2-1, with 9 bases aligning to TRBD1. The V segment lost 5 bases and the J segment 13 bases; nucleotides outside the gene matches: 9. The germline V gene encodes CDR1 KGHSH and CDR2 LQKENI. CDR3 length equals 13 residues. CDR3 coding DNA: TGTGCCAGCTCAAGCGGGACAGGGAGGGCACAGTTCTTC. It is translated as CASSSGTGRAQFF.

The J gene is TRBJ1-2, the V gene TRBV15; D perhaps matches TRBD1 (6 bases). The CDR3 consists of 14 residues. V was cut by 0 bases and J by 7 bases, with 12 bases left in between. Germline CDR1 is LNHNV and CDR2 is YYDKDF (reference sequence). The CDR3 sequence: CATSREGQGLGYTF. CDR3 coding DNA: TGTGCCACCAGCAGAGAAGGGCAGGGGCTTGGCTACACCTTC.

The V and J genes are TRBV19 and TRBJ1-5; D is possibly TRBD1 (5 bases). This CDR3 has 15 amino acids. Germline assignment: CDR1 LNHDA and CDR2 SQIVND (reference sequence). The V end was cut by 7 bases, the J end by 3 bases, with 16 bases between. Here the CDR3 DNA reads TGTGCCAGTAAGGTTCGGGGGGTACTCAATCAGCCCCAGCATTTT. This encodes CASKVRGVLNQPQHF. Full variable domain (outside the CDR3, taken from reference TRBV19 and TRBJ1-5): DGGITQSPKYLFRKEGQNVTLSCEQNLNHDAMYWYRQDPGQGLRLIYYSQIVNDFQKGDIAEGYSVSREKKESFPLTVTSAQKNPTAFYLCASKVRGVLNQPQHFGDGTRLSIL.

The chain uses TRBV18 and TRBJ1-1, with D possibly matching TRBD1 (5 bases). CDR1 is KGHSH, CDR2 LQKENI, per germline. CDR3 length equals 16 residues. V was cut by 3 bases and J by 1 base, with 15 bases left in between. DNA for the CDR3: TGTGCCAGCTCACCTACCCTCGCGGGGCCGAACACTGAAGCTTTCTTT. This codes for CASSPTLAGPNTEAFF.

V gene TRBV2 combines with J gene TRBJ2-1; possibly TRBD2 for D (6 bases). The V gene's germline CDR1 is SNHLY and CDR2 FYNNEI. There are 12 residues in the CDR3. The V and J ends lost 6 bases and 6 bases respectively, with 9 bases between them. The CDR3, as DNA: TGTGCCAGCAGGCGGGACTCCAATGAGCAGTTCTTC. It yields the protein CASRRDSNEQFF.